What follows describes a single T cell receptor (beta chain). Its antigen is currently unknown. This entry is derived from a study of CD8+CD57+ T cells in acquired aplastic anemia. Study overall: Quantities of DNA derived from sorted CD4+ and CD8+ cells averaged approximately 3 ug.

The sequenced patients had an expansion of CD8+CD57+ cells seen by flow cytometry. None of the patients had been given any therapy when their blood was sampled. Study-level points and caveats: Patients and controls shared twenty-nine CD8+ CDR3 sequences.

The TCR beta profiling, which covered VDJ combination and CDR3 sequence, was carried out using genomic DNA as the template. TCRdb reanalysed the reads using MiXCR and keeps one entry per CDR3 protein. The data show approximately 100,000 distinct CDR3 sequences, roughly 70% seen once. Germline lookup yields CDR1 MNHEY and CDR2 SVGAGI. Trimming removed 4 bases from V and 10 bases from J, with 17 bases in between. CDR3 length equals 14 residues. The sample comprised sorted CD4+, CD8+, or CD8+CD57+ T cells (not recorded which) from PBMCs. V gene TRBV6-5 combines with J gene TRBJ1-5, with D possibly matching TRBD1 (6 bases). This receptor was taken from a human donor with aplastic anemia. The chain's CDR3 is CASSLWGAQYPQHF. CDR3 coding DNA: TGTGCCAGCAGTTTATGGGGGGCGCAATATCCCCAGCATTTT.